The 23 T cell receptor beta chains below come from one sample, sequenced in a study of shared clonotypes between healthy human individuals (dated by TCRdb to 2020 to 2021). The library was produced with the immunoSEQ multiplex PCR assay. Not all clones reach the TCRdb copy of this immuneACCESS table, which keeps in-frame sequences only. Checked studies attribute under half of the gap to unresolved V genes and leave the rest unexplained. Within this sample are approximately 2.5 million clones, with 90% to 95% of them counted one time only. The ten biggest clones cover about 0.39% of the sample. Material for sequencing was naive CD4+ T cells from PBMCs. The cell subset or site label for this specimen denotes: CD45RA+ positively selected. These receptors were collected from a man between 18 and 35 years old in good health. Some clones in this sample may be carry-over from other donors' samples.

V gene TRBV6-1 combines with J gene TRBJ1-1; 7 bases line up with TRBD1. Germline CDR1 reads MNHNS; CDR2 reads SASEGT. Trimming took 5 bases from V and 0 from J; bases not matched to a gene: 3. The CDR3 sequence is 14 residues long. In nucleotides, the CDR3 is TGTGCCAGCAGTATGGACAGGCTGAACACTGAAGCTTTCTTT. Translated: CASSMDRLNTEAFF.

The genes are TRBV7-3 and TRBJ2-3; D might be TRBD2 (6 bases). The CDR3 covers 17 residues. Deletions cut 4 bases from V and 1 base from J, with 18 bases between. Germline lookup yields CDR1 SGHTA and CDR2 FQGTGA. The CDR3: CASSSPGGRGRTDTQYF. DNA of the CDR3: TGTGCCAGCAGCTCCCCCGGGGGACGGGGTCGCACAGATACGCAGTATTTT.

V gene TRBV7-9 combines with J gene TRBJ2-5; possible D gene TRBD2, 6 bases. Trimming took 7 bases from V and 2 from J, leaving 11 bases between them. The CDR3 length is 13 residues. Per germline, CDR1 SEHNR and CDR2 FQNEAQ (reference sequence). The DNA for the CDR3 is TGTGCCAGCAACCGGGACTTTCAAGAGACCCAGTACTTC. Protein sequence: CASNRDFQETQYF.

This chain links TRBV18 with TRBJ2-3; D uncertain. This CDR3 region has 15 residues. Deletions cut 5 bases from V and 0 bases from J, with 12 bases between. Looked up from germline, CDR1 is KGHSH and CDR2 is LQKENI. The CDR3 coding sequence is TGTGCCAGCTCATATTCCGGCAGAAGCACAGATACGCAGTATTTT. Translation: CASSYSGRSTDTQYF.

As to this clone: The sample carries other DNA sequences with the same CDR3. This sequence joins TRBV20-1 and TRBJ1-1; D call uncertain. The ends were cut back, 7 bases at V and 1 base at J, with 7 bases in the middle. CDR3 length: 11 residues. Looked up from germline, CDR1 is DFQATT and CDR2 is SNEGSKA (reference sequence). CDR3 DNA sequence: TGCAGTGTACTAGAGAACACTGAAGCTTTCTTT. Its protein product is CSVLENTEAFF.

About this clone: This specimen includes other DNA sequences encoding the same CDR3. The rearrangement joins TRBV11-2 to TRBJ1-3; D not certain. The CDR3 contains 12 residues. V gave up 4 bases and J gave up 4 bases, with 5 bases separating them. Germline V gene lookup returns CDR1 SGHAT and CDR2 FQNNGV. CDR3 DNA: TGTGCCAGCAGCTCACAGGGAAACACCATATATTTT. Translation: CASSSQGNTIYF.

The rearrangement joins TRBV5-4 to TRBJ1-2; TRBD1 is a possible D gene (5 bases). The CDR3 has 15 residues. Germline CDR1 SGHNT, CDR2 YYREEE (reference sequence). V dropped 0 bases and J dropped 7 bases, with 16 bases sitting between them. The CDR3, as DNA: TGTGCCAGCAGCTTGGCGTGGCAGGGAGCTCCTGGCTACACCTTC. This sequence encodes CASSLAWQGAPGYTF.

The chain links TRBV27 to TRBJ1-2; TRBD1 aligns across 7 bases. Trimming took 4 bases from V and 5 from J; bases not matched to a gene: 7. The germline V gene encodes CDR1 MNHEY and CDR2 SMNVEV (reference sequence). This CDR3 is 14 amino acids long. CDR3 sequence reads: CASSSATGSYGYTF. The CDR3 DNA sequence: TGTGCCAGCAGTTCAGCGACAGGGTCATATGGCTACACCTTC.

Concerning this clone itself: Additional DNA sequences in this sample encode the identical CDR3. This chain joins TRBV6-1 and TRBJ1-5; D ambiguous. Between the trimmed V and J ends, which lost 0 bases and 4 bases, there was a span of 7 bases. This CDR3 contains 14 residues. In germline, CDR1 is MNHNS, CDR2 SASEGT. CDR3 bases: TGTGCCAGCAGTGAAGCGGCAGGTAATCAGCCCCAGCATTTT. It encodes CASSEAAGNQPQHF.

This chain connects TRBV4-3 to TRBJ1-5; D unresolved. The germline V gene has CDR1 LGHNA and CDR2 YSLEER. Between the trimmed V and J ends, which lost 0 bases and 4 bases, there was a span of 4 bases. The CDR3 consists of 13 residues. DNA of the CDR3: TGCGCCAGCAGCCAAGATGAGAATCAGCCCCAGCATTTT. Its protein product is CASSQDENQPQHF.

The chain carries TRBV7-9 and TRBJ2-4; 9 positions agree with TRBD2. Germline loops: CDR1 SEHNR, CDR2 FQNEAQ (reference sequence). V lost 1 base to trimming and J lost 7 bases; unmatched junction nucleotides: 14. This CDR3 spans 18 amino acids. CDR3 DNA: TGTGCCAGCAGCTTAGACGGGTTTAGCGGGAGACCCCGGAACATTCAGTACTTC. Protein sequence: CASSLDGFSGRPRNIQYF.

This clone was detected only a few times. This chain joins TRBV2 and TRBJ1-3; D uncertain. In germline, CDR1 is SNHLY, CDR2 FYNNEI. Between the trimmed V and J ends, which lost 5 bases and 2 bases, there was a span of 13 bases. The CDR3 has 15 amino acids. CDR3 sequence: CASSLWGVAGNTIYF. CDR3 in DNA: TGTGCCAGCAGTCTATGGGGAGTTGCTGGAAACACCATATATTTT.

This rearrangement joins TRBV7-3 to TRBJ2-3; 8 bases are shared with TRBD2. The ends lost 3 bases at V and 4 bases at J; junction bases unmatched: 3. The germline gives CDR1 SGHTA, CDR2 FQGTGA. CDR3 length equals 14 residues. The CDR3 DNA is TGTGCCAGCAGCTTCAGCGGGAGTTCAGATACGCAGTATTTT. It specifies CASSFSGSSDTQYF. Full variable domain (rest looked up from reference TRBV7-3 and TRBJ2-3): GAGVSQTPSNKVTEKGKYVELRCDPISGHTALYWYRQSLGQGPEFLIYFQGTGAADDSGLPNDRFFAVRPEGSVSTLKIQRTERGDSAVYLCASSFSGSSDTQYFGPGTRLTVL.

The chain couples TRBV5-1 to TRBJ2-6; TRBD1 agrees at 8 bases. This CDR3 has 15 residues. The V gene's germline CDR1 is SGHRS and CDR2 YFSETQ. V shed 4 bases, J shed 3 bases, and the junction held 3 bases outside the gene matches. CDR3: CASSTGQGGANVLTF. In nucleotides, the CDR3 is TGCGCCAGCAGCACAGGACAGGGTGGGGCCAACGTCCTGACTTTC.

In DNA, the CDR3 is TGTGCCTCCTCTCTAGCCCCCGGAGATACGCAGTATTTT. This encodes CASSLAPGDTQYF. The chain carries TRBV9 and TRBJ2-3; maybe TRBD2 (5 bases). Germline lookup yields CDR1 SGDLS and CDR2 YYNGEE. The length of the CDR3 is 13 residues. V was trimmed by 10 bases and J by 5 bases, leaving 17 bases between them.

The table lists this clone with a count of one. The chain is built from TRBV7-9 and TRBJ2-3; maybe TRBD1 (5 bases). Germline V CDR1 and CDR2: SEHNR, FQNEAQ (reference sequence). The germline V and J ends were trimmed by 5 bases and 2 bases, with 11 bases remaining between them. The CDR3 runs 14 residues. In DNA, the CDR3 is TGTGCCAGCAGCCGACAGAACCCCACAGATACGCAGTATTTT. This gives the protein CASSRQNPTDTQYF.

The chain uses TRBV7-8 and TRBJ2-7, with a possible D match to TRBD2 (6 bases). The V gene lost 5 bases and the J gene lost 1 base, with 15 bases spanning the gap. Germline CDR1 is SGHVS and CDR2 is FQNEAQ. This CDR3 region has 15 residues. CDR3 sequence: CASSHNKGGSYEQYF. In DNA, the CDR3 is TGTGCCAGCAGCCATAATAAGGGAGGTTCCTACGAGCAGTACTTC.

The chain carries TRBV28 and TRBJ2-1, with D uncertain. This CDR3 contains 14 residues. Looked up from germline, CDR1 is MDHEN and CDR2 is SYDVKM. V was trimmed by 8 bases and J by 15 bases, leaving 26 bases between them. The CDR3 DNA is TGTGCCAGCGTTACGGCAGAACTACCACGGAGATTGTTCTTC. It specifies CASVTAELPRRLFF.

Comments on this clone: The sample carries other DNA sequences with the same CDR3. The CDR3 DNA reads TGTGCCAGCAGTCGGACAGGGAACTATGGCTACACCTTC. It is translated as CASSRTGNYGYTF. V usage is TRBV6-6 and J usage is TRBJ1-2, with TRBD1 identical over 8 bases. The CDR3 runs 13 residues. The junction had 1 base not matched to a gene; V was cut back by 5 bases and J by 2 bases. The germline CDR1 and CDR2 sequences are MNHNY and SVGAGI (reference sequence).

The rearrangement joins TRBV10-3 to TRBJ1-1; TRBD1 is a possible D gene (6 bases). Germline CDR1 is ENHRY and CDR2 is SYGVKD. Deletions cut 5 bases from V and 1 base from J, with 8 bases between. The CDR3 is made up of 13 amino acids. CDR3 region: CAISLGGNTEAFF. The CDR3 DNA follows: TGTGCCATCAGTTTAGGGGGGAACACTGAAGCTTTCTTT.

The chain is built from TRBV5-1 and TRBJ2-5, with TRBD2 identical over 13 bases. V shed 3 bases, J shed 5 bases, and the junction held 7 bases outside the gene matches. The CDR3 consists of 16 residues. Germline-derived CDR1 and CDR2 are SGHRS and YFSETQ. The CDR3 bases are TGCGCCAGCAGCTACGGACTAGCGGGAGAAGGGGAGACCCAGTACTTC. It codes for CASSYGLAGEGETQYF.

V is TRBV4-1 and J is TRBJ1-5, with unresolved D. The CDR3 runs 15 residues. Germline assignment: CDR1 MGHRA and CDR2 YSYEKL. V was trimmed by 2 bases and J by 4 bases, leaving 12 bases between them. The CDR3 loop reads CASSQIQDGNQPQHF. In DNA, the CDR3 is TGCGCCAGCAGCCAAATTCAGGACGGAAATCAGCCCCAGCATTTT.

The CDR3 region has the DNA TGTGCCAGCAGACCATATAGCGGGAGGCCCCGCTGGGGTGAGCAGTTCTTC. Translation gives CASRPYSGRPRWGEQFF. The rearrangement links TRBV28 to TRBJ2-1; TRBD2 matches at 10 bases. The trim removed 6 bases at V and 9 bases at J, leaving 17 bases unmatched. CDR1 and CDR2 (germline): MDHEN, SYDVKM. This CDR3 contains 17 residues. Full variable domain (rest looked up from reference TRBV28 and TRBJ2-1): DVKVTQSSRYLVKRTGEKVFLECVQDMDHENMFWYRQDPGLGLRLIYFSYDVKMKEKGDIPEGYSVSREKKERFSLILESASTNQTSMYLCASRPYSGRPRWGEQFFGPGTRLTVL.